This is a list of T cell receptor beta chains from one sample in a study of blood T cell repertoires in COVID-19. Sequenced by immunoSEQ multiplex PCR; TCRdb stores in-frame clones only, minus some. Altogether 150,000 or so clones are present, roughly four fifths being singletons, with the ten largest covering nearly 15%. Sequencing was performed on peripheral blood. The receptor source for this set is a human donor with acute or convalescent COVID-19. The donor label of this sample is uncertain. Both conserved end residues are part of each CDR3. The D gene is left open where the match is weak. For some rows the clone size is stated as once, few or many, or as a class when expanded; others skip it.

len: 15
j_gene: TRBJ1-1
d_gene: .
v_gene: TRBV30
abundance: .
CDR3nt: TGTGCCTGGAGGGGCAGGGGTGGCATGAACACTGAAGCTTTCTTT
CDR3aa: CAWRGRGGMNTEAFF

len: 14
j_gene: TRBJ2-7
d_gene: TRBD1
v_gene: TRBV19
abundance: .
CDR3nt: TGTGCCAGTAGTATGGACAGGGGTCCCTACGAGCAGTACTTC
CDR3aa: CASSMDRGPYEQYF

len: 15
j_gene: TRBJ2-5
d_gene: .
v_gene: TRBV2
abundance: .
CDR3nt: TGTGCCAGCAGCGGGGCAAGCAGGGGCGGTGAGACCCAGTACTTC
CDR3aa: CASSGASRGGETQYF

len: 13
j_gene: TRBJ1-1
d_gene: .
v_gene: TRBV6-1
abundance: .
CDR3nt: TGTGCCAGCAGCCCGGGGGGAATCACTGAAGCTTTCTTT
CDR3aa: CASSPGGITEAFF

len: 18
j_gene: TRBJ2-5
d_gene: TRBD2
v_gene: TRBV6-2/TRBV6-3
abundance: .
CDR3nt: TGTGCCAGCAGCCACGGAGGGACTAGCGGGGGCCTAAAAGAGACCCAGTACTTC
CDR3aa: CASSHGGTSGGLKETQYF

len: 13
j_gene: TRBJ2-7
d_gene: TRBD1
v_gene: TRBV19
abundance: .
CDR3nt: TGTGCCAGTAAGGCAGGGGGCTTGAACGAGCAGTACTTC
CDR3aa: CASKAGGLNEQYF

len: 14
j_gene: TRBJ1-6
d_gene: .
v_gene: TRBV10-3
abundance: few
CDR3nt: TGTGCCATCAGGAGGGAATTTTTTAATTCACCCCTCCACTTT
CDR3aa: CAIRREFFNSPLHF

len: 14
j_gene: TRBJ2-2
d_gene: .
v_gene: TRBV9
abundance: .
CDR3nt: TGTGCCAGCAGCGTGGATCCGAGGACCGGGGAGCTGTTTTTT
CDR3aa: CASSVDPRTGELFF

len: 15
j_gene: TRBJ1-2
d_gene: .
v_gene: TRBV11-2
abundance: .
CDR3nt: TGTGCCAGCAGCTTAGAACGCAGGGCCTTCTATGGCTACACCTTC
CDR3aa: CASSLERRAFYGYTF

len: 14
j_gene: TRBJ1-5
d_gene: .
v_gene: TRBV6-5
abundance: .
CDR3nt: TGTGCCAGCAGTTACGCGGGGGGCGGTCAGCCCCAGCATTTT
CDR3aa: CASSYAGGGQPQHF

len: 14
j_gene: TRBJ1-2
d_gene: .
v_gene: TRBV5-8
abundance: .
CDR3nt: TGTGCCAGCAGCTTGGGACAGGCGAACTATGGCTACACCTTC
CDR3aa: CASSLGQANYGYTF